The T cell receptor (beta chain) under discussion was sequenced for a study of Ad26.COV2.S vaccination and SARS-CoV-2 variants. The V end was cut by 6 bases, the J end by 8 bases, with 17 bases between. CDR3 length: 14 amino acids. Germline V gene lookup returns CDR1 LNHDA and CDR2 SQIVND (reference sequence). Treatment given: roughly 19 received Ad26.COV2.S at low or high dose, single or two shots; about 5 received placebo; per-sample allocation not given. Material that was analyzed had been drawn on day 63 after the first vaccine or placebo injection. Data came from immunoSEQ multiplex PCR; TCRdb stores just in-frame clones and leaves some out. The table shows about 350,000 clones, with around 89% occurring only once.

This sample comprised peripheral blood, obtained in a trial of Ad26.COV2.S vaccine versus placebo. This chain links TRBV19 with TRBJ2-1; D possibly uses TRBD1 or TRBD2 (5 bases each). The receptor was derived from a person aged 18-60 years who received the Ad26.COV2.S COVID-19 vaccine or a placebo. The CDR3 DNA reads as TGTGCCAGTAGACGGGGCGGTGAGCGCGATGAGCAGTTCTTC. Its translation is CASRRGGERDEQFF.